This T cell receptor beta chain was documented in a study of blood T cell repertoires in COVID-19. This CDR3 has 17 residues. Germline V gene data show CDR1 as MGHRA and CDR2 as YSYEKL. V shed 3 bases and J 0 bases; nucleotides not matched to a gene: 11. This clone was seen more than once but under ten times. Here immunoSEQ multiplex PCR was the method, and the copy in TCRdb shows in-frame clones only, minus some. This table has approximately 220,000 clones, 86% appearing once. The sample was PBMCs or T cells enriched from blood (not recorded which). The chain recombines TRBV4-1 with TRBJ2-7; 7 nucleotides align to TRBD2. The TCR sequence derives from a woman in her thirties or forties with acute COVID-19. DNA of the CDR3: TGCGCCAGCAGCCACCTGAGCTCTCCTAGCGGCTCCTACGAGCAGTACTTC. This codes for CASSHLSSPSGSYEQYF.